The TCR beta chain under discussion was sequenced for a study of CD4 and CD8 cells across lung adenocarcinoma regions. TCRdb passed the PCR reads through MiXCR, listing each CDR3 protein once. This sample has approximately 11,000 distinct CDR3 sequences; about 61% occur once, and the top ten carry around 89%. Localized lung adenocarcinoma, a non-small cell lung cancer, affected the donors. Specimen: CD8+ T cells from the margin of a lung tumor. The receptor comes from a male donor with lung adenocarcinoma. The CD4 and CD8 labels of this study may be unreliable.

The CDR3 sequence: CAGSRGRATETQYF. DNA for the CDR3: TGTGCGGGGAGCCGGGGACGAGCCACAGAGACCCAGTATTTT. The rearrangement joins TRBV7-2 to TRBJ2-3; perhaps D is TRBD1 or TRBD2 (5 bases each). Germline V lookup: CDR1 SGHTA, CDR2 FQGNSA. The length of the CDR3 is 14 residues.